Following are 4 T cell receptor beta chains from one sample sequenced in a study of monozygotic twins with inflammatory bowel disease. TCRdb processed the 5' RACE reads again and assigns one entry to each CDR3 protein, with no DNA. The sample includes some 440,000 distinct CDR3 sequences. Material: blood. Receptors were obtained from a human donor with ulcerative colitis or Crohn's disease, or a healthy co-twin of an affected twin (not recorded which).

Here the CDR3 reads CASSIAMNTEAFF. The chain couples TRBV19 to TRBJ1-1. The germline V gene encodes CDR1 LNHDA and CDR2 SQIVND (reference sequence). The CDR3 is 13 amino acids.

The chain joins TRBV4-1 to TRBJ2-2; lacking DNA, the TRBD2 call made by TCRdb goes unchecked. The CDR3 sequence is 19 residues long. Germline values: CDR1 MGHRA, CDR2 YSYEKL. The CDR3 here is CASSQESLVRAPSTGELFF.

The chain couples TRBV19 to TRBJ1-5. The CDR3 has 12 residues. CDR1 LNHDA and CDR2 SQIVND come from the germline V gene (reference sequence). CDR3 protein: CASSDPDQPQHF.

The rearrangement links TRBV29-1 to TRBJ2-7; TCRdb names TRBD1, which stays unverified in the absence of DNA. CDR1 and CDR2 from the germline V gene are SQVTM and ANQGSEA. There are 13 residues in the CDR3. The CDR3 loop reads CSVEKLLGGEQYF.